This TCR beta chain was identified during a study of CD8 T cells in ankylosing spondylitis. The CDR3 covers 12 residues. Per the germline V gene, CDR1 is SGHVS and CDR2 is FNYEAQ. Between the trimmed V and J ends, which lost 0 bases and 5 bases, there was a span of 4 bases. MiXCR, run by TCRdb on the 5' RACE reads, gives a single entry per CDR3 protein. Among some 240,000 distinct CDR3 sequences listed, over 15% were seen once. Study-wide findings and caveats: Disease-associated clones were reportedly significantly overrepresented in matched ankylosing spondylitis synovial fluid. Reactive arthritis synovial fluid and blood previously showed some of these motif variants. One TCR beta motif, made up of eight or nine highly homologous variants, appeared characteristic of ankylosing spondylitis blood.

Details on this clonotype: Its antigen is unidentified. A much larger clone lies a single base off, so this may be a read error.

The chain employs TRBV7-6 and TRBJ2-5; D is ambiguous. Specimen: blood, either unsorted or a sorted T cell fraction (not recorded which). This receptor was taken from a male donor with ankylosing spondylitis or in good health (not recorded which). CDR3 residues: CASSLALETQYF. The CDR3 DNA reads TGTGCCAGCAGCTTAGCGTTGGAGACCCAGTACTTC.